Detailed here is one T cell receptor (beta chain). This clone turned up a few times. Its target antigen remains unknown. The sample holds no much larger clone one base away, and base qualities are not on file. Eligible patients were adults with ileal or ileocolonic Crohn's disease who had an indication for ileocolonic resection. Whole ileal mucosal biopsies were kept frozen at -80 degrees C prior to DNA extraction. Genomic DNA was isolated from frozen whole biopsies using a TRizol-based method, and the DNA was quantified with a NanoDrop 2000 spectrophotometer. Five hundred nanograms of biopsy DNA per sample were submitted for commercial TCRB immunosequencing. Adaptive Biotechnology amplified CDR3 regions from genomic DNA with a two-step multiplex PCR that controlled for amplification bias. The first PCR used primers for every V and J gene segment; the second PCR added barcodes and Illumina adapters. CDR3 libraries were sequenced using an Illumina instrument. Turning to the authors' computational methods: The analysis used both the pipelines supplied by the vendor and custom analysis of the raw data in R/Bioconductor with R version 3.3.0. Clonality, which ranges from 0 to 1, was calculated as the inverse of the normalised Shannon entropy across all productive clones. High-frequency clones were defined as the repertoire share of the top 100 clones, retaining only clones passing a 95% confidence test. The Simpson index measured repertoire diversity, and the Morisita-Horn index measured overlap between samples. TCRdb stores this immuneACCESS table with in-frame sequences only. Part of the clones is absent; in the studies checked, under half of the shortfall reflects unresolved V genes, and no reason is known for the rest. V and J calls and clone size are as listed in that table; D and trimming were resolved from the DNA. The sample yields about 18,000 clones; 60% were counted once. The ten largest clones add up to under 7.5% of the sample.

Looking up the germline V gene yields CDR1 SGHAT and CDR2 FQNNGV. V loses 6 bases of germline sequence and J loses 4 bases, and the interval between the two ends is 12 bases. The CDR3 spans 13 residues, from the cysteine through the phenylalanine. Just CDR3 DNA is preserved here, 39 bases in frame from base 1. This entry comes from a study of T cell repertoires in ileal Crohn's disease (dated by TCRdb to the late 2010s). Broadly, across the study: Median disease duration was around 7.9 years, and about a third of patients were identified as active smokers at the time of surgery. Surgery was performed for a complication in all patients, with stricturing disease in 61% and penetrating disease in roughly 39%. Roughly half of the patients were given postoperative therapy, with 11 receiving thiopurines and approximately 17 receiving anti-TNF agents. The TCR repertoire was analysed in about 55 patients with Crohn's disease drawn from a prospective multicentre cohort. Running in parallel with the study was a multicentre cohort set up to find predictors of early endoscopic recurrence following ileocolonic resection. A Rutgeerts score higher than i0 was the definition used for endoscopic postoperative recurrence. A total of around 150 mucosal samples from some 60 patients were sequenced, collected from several sites on the surgical specimen as well as at postoperative endoscopy. Study-wide conclusions, independent of this receptor: Endoscopic recurrence was linked to a higher percentage of high-frequency clones at surgery, and recurrence occurred in every patient whose clonality exceeded 26.8% (18/57). A significantly higher proportion of clonal expansions was observed in active smokers at surgery than in non-smokers (roughly 27% vs 19%, p=0.02). Only a subgroup of patients, of unstated size, had their mucosal CD4 and CD8 T cells sorted and sequenced. Compared with CD4 T cells, sorted CD8 T cells held more high-frequency clones, which suggests that the mucosal expansions were mostly CD8.

This chain is built from TRBV11-2 and TRBJ1-1; no D gene call is confident. The source material was ileal tissue. The clonotype originates from an adult with Crohn's disease. The CDR3 reads CASRNRESTEAFF. DNA sequence: TGTGCCAGCAGAAACAGAGAGAGCACTGAAGCTTTCTTT.